This T cell receptor (beta chain) was recovered during a study of cytomegalovirus exposure and HLA in healthy donors. The method was immunoSEQ multiplex PCR; TCRdb's version includes in-frame clones alone and lacks a portion of them. Here the sample spans under 85,000 clones, 94% being singletons. The germline CDR1 and CDR2 sequences are MDHEN and SYDVKM. V lost 5 bases and J lost 1; bases outside the gene matches: 11. The CDR3 covers 16 residues. The source is a woman aged 18-29 years in good health and CMV-seronegative. The J gene is TRBJ2-7, the V gene TRBV28; TRBD2 aligns across 7 bases. Sequencing was performed on PBMCs. The CDR3 protein is CASSLDVLGGSYEQYF. The CDR3 region has the DNA TGTGCCAGCAGTCTGGACGTACTCGGGGGGTCCTACGAGCAGTACTTC.